A selection of T cell receptor beta chains follows, all from one sample in a study of shared clonotypes between healthy human individuals. Libraries were prepared by immunoSEQ multiplex PCR; TCRdb keeps only in-frame clonotypes and omits some of them. The sample has 560,000 or so clones; 96% are singletons. Sequenced input: naive CD8+ T cells sorted from blood. These receptors came from a woman aged 30 to 39 in good health. Both conserved end residues are part of each CDR3. D genes are given only for firm matches.

D: NA
V: TRBV11-2
J: TRBJ2-5
CDR3: CASSHHPSIKTQYF

D: TRBD2
V: TRBV27
J: TRBJ2-1
CDR3: CASFSGRIYNEQFF

D: NA
V: TRBV13
J: TRBJ1-1
CDR3: CASSLGVTLTEAFF

D: TRBD1
V: TRBV11-2
J: TRBJ2-3
CDR3: CASSRTGGTDTQYF

D: NA
V: TRBV2
J: TRBJ1-2
CDR3: CASSEALSYGYTF

D: NA
V: TRBV14
J: TRBJ2-1
CDR3: CASSQDILVDEQFF

D: NA
V: TRBV27
J: TRBJ2-7
CDR3: CASSLLPTYEQYF

D: TRBD2
V: TRBV27
J: TRBJ2-1
CDR3: CASREDIAGWSNEQFF

D: NA
V: TRBV7-9
J: TRBJ2-5
CDR3: CASSRPGDVETQYF

D: TRBD1
V: TRBV11-2
J: TRBJ2-3
CDR3: CASSSVTGGRTDTQYF